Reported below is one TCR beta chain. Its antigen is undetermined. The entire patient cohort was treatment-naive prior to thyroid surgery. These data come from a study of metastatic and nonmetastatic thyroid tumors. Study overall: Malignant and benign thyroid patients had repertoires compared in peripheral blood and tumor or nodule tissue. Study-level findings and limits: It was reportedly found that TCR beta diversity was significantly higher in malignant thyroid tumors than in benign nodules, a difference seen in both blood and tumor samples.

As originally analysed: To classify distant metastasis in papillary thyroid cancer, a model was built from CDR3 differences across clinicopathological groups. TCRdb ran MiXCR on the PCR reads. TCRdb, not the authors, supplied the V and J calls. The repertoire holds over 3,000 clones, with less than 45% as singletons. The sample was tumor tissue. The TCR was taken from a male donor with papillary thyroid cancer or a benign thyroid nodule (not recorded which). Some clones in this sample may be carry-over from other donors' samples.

In DNA form, the CDR3 reads TGTGCCAGCAGTCATTCCGAGTTCGACAGCTCCTACAATGAGCAGTTCTTC. As protein: CASSHSEFDSSYNEQFF. The rearrangement links TRBV27 to TRBJ2-1; D may be TRBD1 (5 bases). The CDR3 loop spans 17 amino acids. Per germline, CDR1 MNHEY and CDR2 SMNVEV (reference sequence). Between the trimmed V and J ends, which lost 5 bases and 0 bases, there was a span of 17 bases.